This T cell receptor beta chain comes out of a study of identical twins. Trimming removed 1 base at V and 3 bases at J, with 4 bases between. The germline V gene has CDR1 DFQATT and CDR2 SNEGSKA (reference sequence). This CDR3 spans 12 amino acids. TCRdb reanalysed the 5' RACE reads using MiXCR and keeps one entry per CDR3 protein. The data contain about 200,000 distinct CDR3 sequences, about 10% of them singletons. Study-wide points: Conclusions were based on cross-sectional statistical analysis, without following the same donors.

In its sample, this clonotype was seen many times. Its antigen is unidentified. The TCR was taken from a man aged 50-60 years in good health. V and J are TRBV20-1 and TRBJ2-1; D not certain. The specimen was memory T cells sorted from blood. This CDR3 is CSARANYNEQFF. CDR3 sequence (DNA): TGCAGTGCTAGAGCGAACTACAATGAGCAGTTCTTC.